These T cell receptor beta chains were read from a single sample in a study of blood T cell repertoires in COVID-19. The data were produced by immunoSEQ multiplex PCR, yet TCRdb's version contains in-frame clones alone and is incomplete. The table shows 330,000 or so clones, with 80% to 90% occurring only once. The sequenced sample was PBMCs or T cells enriched from blood (not recorded which). These receptors were collected from a young man who had recovered from COVID-19. CDR3s include the opening cysteine and the closing phenylalanine or tryptophan. A D gene is named only where the DNA matches it firmly. Not all rows give a size; the values are once, few, many and, for expanded clones, a class.

clone size: NA; J gene: TRBJ2-3; D gene: TRBD1; V gene: TRBV2; CDR3 protein: CASSGQGSTDTQYF; CDR3 DNA: TGTGCCAGCAGTGGACAGGGGAGCACAGATACGCAGTATTTT
clone size: NA; J gene: TRBJ1-1; D gene: NA; V gene: TRBV6-1; CDR3 protein: CASSDPGTTEAFF; CDR3 DNA: TGTGCCAGCAGTGACCCAGGTACTACTGAAGCTTTCTTT
clone size: once; J gene: TRBJ1-1; D gene: NA; V gene: TRBV2; CDR3 protein: CASSDPGSTEAFF; CDR3 DNA: TGTGCCAGCAGTGATCCGGGTTCCACTGAAGCTTTCTTT
clone size: NA; J gene: TRBJ1-4; D gene: TRBD1; V gene: TRBV10-2; CDR3 protein: CASSGTENEKLFF; CDR3 DNA: TGCGCCAGCAGCGGGACAGAGAATGAAAAACTGTTTTTT
clone size: NA; J gene: TRBJ2-7; D gene: TRBD1; V gene: TRBV27; CDR3 protein: CASSLRQGSYEQYF; CDR3 DNA: TGTGCCAGCAGTTTAAGACAGGGTTCCTACGAGCAGTACTTC
clone size: NA; J gene: TRBJ2-3; D gene: TRBD2; V gene: TRBV7-9; CDR3 protein: CASSPAVAGGPDTQYF; CDR3 DNA: TGTGCCAGCAGTCCTGCTGTAGCGGGGGGGCCAGATACGCAGTATTTT
clone size: NA; J gene: TRBJ2-2; D gene: NA; V gene: TRBV7-8; CDR3 protein: CASSSGSGYTGELFF; CDR3 DNA: TGTGCCAGCAGCTCGGGAAGCGGATACACCGGGGAGCTGTTTTTT
clone size: NA; J gene: TRBJ1-2; D gene: TRBD1; V gene: TRBV7-8; CDR3 protein: CASSLDVGQGSGYTF; CDR3 DNA: TGTGCCAGCAGCTTAGATGTGGGACAGGGGTCTGGCTACACCTTC
clone size: NA; J gene: TRBJ1-5; D gene: TRBD1; V gene: TRBV10-3; CDR3 protein: CATGDSSSNQPQHF; CDR3 DNA: TGTGCCACCGGGGACAGCTCAAGCAATCAGCCCCAGCATTTT
clone size: many; J gene: TRBJ2-7; D gene: NA; V gene: TRBV30; CDR3 protein: CAWSVVGGGYEQYF; CDR3 DNA: TGTGCCTGGAGTGTAGTGGGAGGGGGATACGAGCAGTACTTC
clone size: NA; J gene: TRBJ2-2; D gene: TRBD1; V gene: TRBV7-3; CDR3 protein: CASSSISLRDRGLTNTGELFF; CDR3 DNA: TGTGCCAGCAGCTCCATCTCGCTCCGGGACAGGGGGCTAACAAACACCGGGGAGCTGTTTTTT
clone size: NA; J gene: TRBJ1-5; D gene: NA; V gene: TRBV6-5; CDR3 protein: CASSYSRGNQPQHF; CDR3 DNA: TGTGCCAGCAGTTACTCCCGGGGCAATCAGCCCCAGCATTTT
clone size: NA; J gene: TRBJ2-1; D gene: TRBD2; V gene: TRBV7-9; CDR3 protein: CASSLDSSGTYNEQFF; CDR3 DNA: TGTGCCAGCAGCTTAGATTCTAGCGGGACCTACAATGAGCAGTTCTTC
clone size: NA; J gene: TRBJ2-7; D gene: NA; V gene: TRBV11-2; CDR3 protein: CASSSGVYEQYF; CDR3 DNA: TGTGCCAGCAGCTCGGGGGTGTACGAGCAGTACTTC
clone size: NA; J gene: TRBJ1-4; D gene: NA; V gene: TRBV28; CDR3 protein: CASSPGQIEKLFF; CDR3 DNA: TGTGCCAGCAGTCCAGGACAGATCGAAAAACTGTTTTTT
clone size: once; J gene: TRBJ2-3; D gene: NA; V gene: TRBV6-1; CDR3 protein: CASSESITGGPLTGTQYF; CDR3 DNA: TGTGCCAGCAGTGAGTCCATCACCGGGGGGCCCCTAACGGGTACGCAGTATTTT
clone size: NA; J gene: TRBJ2-1; D gene: TRBD1; V gene: TRBV7-9; CDR3 protein: CASRLGQGNEQFF; CDR3 DNA: TGTGCCAGCAGATTGGGACAGGGTAATGAGCAGTTCTTC
clone size: NA; J gene: TRBJ2-3; D gene: TRBD2; V gene: TRBV11-3; CDR3 protein: CASSKLAGTLDTQYF; CDR3 DNA: TGTGCCAGCAGCAAACTAGCGGGGACTCTCGATACGCAGTATTTT
clone size: NA; J gene: TRBJ1-2; D gene: TRBD1; V gene: TRBV11-2; CDR3 protein: CASSPGGDRGVGYTF; CDR3 DNA: TGTGCCAGCAGCCCAGGGGGGGACAGGGGTGTAGGCTACACCTTC
clone size: NA; J gene: TRBJ2-5; D gene: TRBD1; V gene: TRBV7-3; CDR3 protein: CASSPGQGRTQYF; CDR3 DNA: TGTGCCAGCAGCCCGGGACAGGGGAGGACCCAGTACTTC